The 28 T cell receptor beta chains in this list originate from one sample, sequenced in a study of CD8+ T cells in alopecia areata. Separation of pooled cutaneous lymph node cells was by sorting with CD4, CD8alpha, NKG2D, NKG2ACE and other markers. Sequencing relied on a cDNA template that was reverse transcribed from extracted RNA. Profiling relied on immunoSEQ multiplex PCR, and the TCRdb table lists in-frame clones only, not all of them. Listed here are 250,000 or so clones without any singletons, the top ten holding more than 0.95%. Sequences were obtained from CD4+ T cells sorted from a lymph node. The receptor set was obtained from a C3H/HeJ mouse with alopecia areata. These mice share the MHC haplotype H2-k.

This clone was recorded many times. Genes here carry mouse names. The read terminates 4 residues ahead of where the CDR3 ends, so the germline J gene completes it. This sample also contains other DNA sequences that code for the same CDR3. This rearrangement joins TRBV19 to TRBJ2-1; 9 nucleotides align to TRBD2. The CDR3 is 15 amino acids. V lost 1 base and J lost 1; bases outside the gene matches: 0. Germline V gene sequence: CDR1 FNHDT, CDR2 SITEND (reference sequence). CDR3 bases read: TGTGCCAGCAGTATAACTGGGGGGAACTATGCT. It codes for CASSITGGNYA. The complete CDR3 protein is CASSITGGNYAEQFF.

This clone was detected only a few times. Gene names and germline match the mouse. Sequencing ends 4 residues short of the CDR3 end; the germline J gene provides the rest. The chain carries TRBV5 and TRBJ2-2; 8 bases match TRBD1. V trimming: 1 base; J trimming: 1 base; junction bases outside the gene matches: 2. This CDR3 contains 16 residues. Germline assignment: CDR1 LGHNA and CDR2 YNLKQL (reference sequence). CDR3 DNA, as far as it was read: TGTGCCAGCAGCCAAGGGACAGGGAAAAACACCGGG. Translation: CASSQGTGKNTG. The entire CDR3 protein reads CASSQGTGKNTGQLYF.

This clone was seen more than once but under ten times. The gene names given are mouse names. The part of the CDR3 DNA that was read is TGTGCCAGCAGCCAAGACGGGGGGCTTGCAGAA. Translating gives CASSQDGGLAE. The whole CDR3 region reads CASSQDGGLAETLYF. The chain has TRBV5 and TRBJ2-3, with TRBD2 as a possible D gene (7 bases). Coverage ceases 4 residues before the CDR3 finishes, and the germline J gene fills in the end. The CDR3 totals 15 residues. V lost 0 bases to trimming and J lost 2 bases, with 9 bases between them. Germline loops: CDR1 LGHNA, CDR2 YNLKQL (reference sequence).

A word on this clone: The genes and germline here are from mouse. The DNA ends 4 residues before the CDR3 does, and the rest of the CDR3 is filled in from the germline J gene. This rearrangement joins TRBV13-2 to TRBJ2-7; 11 bases align to TRBD2. The CDR3 consists of 15 residues. Germline V gene data show CDR1 as NNHNN and CDR2 as SYGAGS (reference sequence). J was trimmed by 3 bases and V by 2 bases; bases with no gene match: 4. This CDR3 is CASGEGDWGHYEQYF. CDR3 DNA (partial): TGTGCCAGCGGTGAAGGGGACTGGGGGCACTAT.

As concerns this clone: Genes and germline are mouse. CDR3 region: CASNAGQYAETLYF. The CDR3 bases that were read are TGTGCCAGCAACGCGGGACAATATGCAGAA. V gene TRBV19 combines with J gene TRBJ2-3; tentative D call: TRBD1 (6 bases). The observed sequence ends 4 residues before the CDR3 terminus, with the missing tail filled in from the germline J gene. CDR1 is FNHDT, CDR2 SITEND, per germline (reference sequence). V was trimmed by 6 bases and J by 2 bases, leaving 13 bases between them. The CDR3 totals 14 residues.

This clone was detected a few times. Gene labels here are mouse ones. The CDR3 extends 4 residues past the end of the read, so its final part is completed from the germline J gene. The chain links TRBV17 to TRBJ2-5; 9 bases agree with TRBD2. This CDR3 region has 15 residues. Germline loops: CDR1 MNHDT, CDR2 YYDKIL. CDR3 in amino acids: CASRRLGAGEDTQYF. CDR3 bases read: TGTGCTAGCAGAAGACTGGGGGCGGGGGAAGAC. Using reference TRBV17 and TRBJ2-5 for the parts outside the CDR3, the full variable domain is DTTVKQNPRYKLARVGKPVNLICSQTMNHDTMYWYQKKPNQAPKLLLFYYDKILNREADTFEKFQSSRPNNSFCSLYIGSAGLEYSAMYLCASRRLGAGEDTQYFGPGTRLLVL.

This clone was seen only a few times. Germline and genes: mouse. Read coverage stops 4 residues before the CDR3 terminus; the germline J gene supplies the remainder. The V call is TRBV17, the J call TRBJ2-5, with 7 positions matching TRBD2. V was clipped by 2 bases and J by 1 base; unmatched bases: 3. The CDR3 extends over 15 amino acids. Germline V gene data show CDR1 as MNHDT and CDR2 as YYDKIL. The sequenced part of the CDR3 DNA is TGTGCTAGCAGTAGATCCCTGGGGGACCAAGAC. The encoded protein is CASSRSLGDQD. The complete CDR3 protein is CASSRSLGDQDTQYF.

This clone was detected ten times or more. Germline and genes here are mouse. Sequencing ends 4 residues short of the CDR3 end; the germline J gene provides the rest. The chain links TRBV17 to TRBJ1-1; 9 bases align to TRBD1. From germline, CDR1 is MNHDT and CDR2 YYDKIL. The CDR3 totals 14 residues. V was pared by 6 bases and J by 3 bases, with 5 bases of the junction left unmatched. The part of the CDR3 DNA that was read is TGTGCTAGCAGAGGGGACAGGGTTGACACA. It codes for CASRGDRVDT. The complete CDR3 reads CASRGDRVDTEVFF.

This clone was counted only a few times. The listed genes are named as in mouse. With the read ending 4 residues before the CDR3 end, the germline J gene is used to fill in that end. Other DNA sequences within the sample encode an identical CDR3. The chain employs TRBV19 and TRBJ2-3; 9 bases are shared with TRBD1. The germline V gene has CDR1 FNHDT and CDR2 SITEND (reference sequence). V shed 0 bases and J 1 base; nucleotides not matched to a gene: 0. This CDR3 has 15 residues. CDR3 loop: CASSIGTGGAETLYF. CDR3 DNA, as far as it was read: TGTGCCAGCAGTATAGGGACAGGGGGTGCAGAA.

Turning to this clone: Gene names and germline refer to mouse. The observed sequence ends 4 residues before the CDR3 terminus, with the missing tail filled in from the germline J gene. The V and J genes are TRBV17 and TRBJ1-2; TRBD1 is a possible D gene (6 bases). V lost 4 bases, J lost 0 bases, and 12 bases lay in between. The CDR3 consists of 15 residues. Germline CDR1 and CDR2: MNHDT and YYDKIL. The chain's CDR3 is CASSKGQPANSDYTF. CDR3 DNA, as far as it was read: TGTGCTAGCAGTAAAGGACAGCCTGCAAACTCC. The full variable domain, completed using reference TRBV17 and TRBJ1-2, is DTTVKQNPRYKLARVGKPVNLICSQTMNHDTMYWYQKKPNQAPKLLLFYYDKILNREADTFEKFQSSRPNNSFCSLYIGSAGLEYSAMYLCASSKGQPANSDYTFGSGTRLLVI.

This clone appeared a few times. Germline and genes: mouse. Read data end 3 residues before the CDR3 end; the end is taken from the germline J gene. This chain links TRBV3 with TRBJ1-6; 9 nucleotides agree with TRBD1. TRBJ1-6 is sorted into the ORF group, with uncertain function. The V gene end was trimmed by 3 bases and the J gene end by 6 bases; junction bases not matched to a gene: 3. The CDR3 extends over 15 amino acids. Germline values: CDR1 SNHLY, CDR2 FYNGKV (reference sequence). CDR3 DNA (partial): TGTGCCAGCAGCTTTCCGGACAGGGGTAATTCGCCC. Protein sequence: CASSFPDRGNSP. The whole CDR3 sequence reads CASSFPDRGNSPLYF.

This clone showed up just a few times. Mouse names are used for the genes. Coverage ceases 4 residues before the CDR3 finishes, and the germline J gene fills in the end. The rearrangement joins TRBV17 to TRBJ2-5, with 9 bases that match TRBD2. The V gene's germline CDR1 is MNHDT and CDR2 YYDKIL. V was clipped by 0 bases and J by 2 bases; unmatched bases: 3. The length of the CDR3 is 16 residues. CDR3 region: CASSRELGGIQDTQYF. CDR3 DNA (partial): TGTGCTAGCAGTAGAGAACTGGGGGGAATCCAAGAC. The full variable domain, rest sourced from reference TRBV17 and TRBJ2-5, is DTTVKQNPRYKLARVGKPVNLICSQTMNHDTMYWYQKKPNQAPKLLLFYYDKILNREADTFEKFQSSRPNNSFCSLYIGSAGLEYSAMYLCASSRELGGIQDTQYFGPGTRLLVL.

This clone was detected a few times. Gene names are the mouse ones. The CDR3 end falls 4 residues outside the read, so it is completed with the germline J gene. The chain employs TRBV31 and TRBJ1-1; 7 nucleotides line up with TRBD1. The V segment lost 2 bases and the J segment 4 bases; nucleotides outside the gene matches: 4. Per the germline V gene, CDR1 is GKSSPN and CDR2 is SITVG. The CDR3 has 13 residues. This chain's CDR3 is CAWSYDRATEVFF. The sequenced part of the CDR3 DNA is TGTGCCTGGAGTTATGACAGGGCCACA.

In this sample, this clone turned up a few times. The gene symbols are mouse symbols. The read stops 4 residues short of the end of the CDR3; the missing end is completed from the germline J gene. This sample also contains other DNA sequences that code for the same CDR3. The chain couples TRBV13-2 to TRBJ2-5, with 7 bases identical to TRBD2. Germline lookup yields CDR1 NNHNN and CDR2 SYGAGS (reference sequence). This CDR3 is built from 13 residues. The CDR3 reads CASGELGEDTQYF. The sequenced CDR3 bases are TGTGCCAGCGGTGAGCTGGGGGAAGAC.

On this clone itself: The gene names given are mouse names. Sequencing ends 4 residues short of the CDR3 end; the germline J gene provides the rest. This chain connects TRBV13-1 to TRBJ2-7, with D tentatively TRBD1 (6 bases). The CDR3 runs to 13 residues. CDR1 NSHNY and CDR2 SYGAGN come from the germline V gene. The CDR3: CASSGGQIYEQYF. The sequenced CDR3 bases are TGTGCCAGCAGTGGGGGACAAATATAT.

This clone has only a few counts. Mouse gene names apply. The CDR3 goes on 4 residues after the read ends, and that part is filled in from the germline J gene. The same CDR3 also results from other DNA sequences found in this sample. V is TRBV1 and J is TRBJ2-1; 10 nucleotides align to TRBD2. V lost 0 bases to trimming and J lost 1 base; unmatched junction nucleotides: 0. CDR1 is NSQYPW, CDR2 LRSPGD, per germline (reference sequence). The CDR3 spans 16 residues. Partial CDR3 DNA: TGCACCTGCAGTGCAGAACTGGGGGGGAACTATGCT. Translated: CTCSAELGGNYA. The whole CDR3 protein reads CTCSAELGGNYAEQFF.

Worth noting for this clone: Gene names follow the mouse nomenclature. The sequence runs out 4 residues before the end of the CDR3; the remainder is reconstructed from the germline J gene. The gene calls are TRBV19 and TRBJ2-7; D is undetermined. The germline V and J ends were trimmed by 2 bases and 0 bases, with 9 bases remaining between them. CDR3 size: 14 residues. From germline, CDR1 is FNHDT and CDR2 SITEND (reference sequence). Here the CDR3 reads CASSMSTVSYEQYF. CDR3 bases read: TGTGCCAGCAGTATGTCCACAGTCTCCTAT. Filled out from reference TRBV19 and TRBJ2-7, the complete variable domain reads GGIITQTPKFLIGQEGQKLTLKCQQNFNHDTMYWYRQDSGKGLRLIYYSITENDLQKGDLSEGYDASREKKSSFSLTVTSAQKNEMAVFLCASSMSTVSYEQYFGPGTRLTVL.

The table lists this clone with a few counts. Genes and germline come from the mouse. The DNA ends 4 residues before the CDR3 does, and the rest of the CDR3 is filled in from the germline J gene. The chain combines TRBV13-3 with TRBJ2-3; no firm D call. Germline CDR1 NNHDY, CDR2 SYVADS. This CDR3 spans 11 amino acids. V was shortened by 6 bases and J by 0 bases, with 2 bases between the two germline ends. The CDR3 DNA, read in part, is TGTGCCAGCACTAGTGCAGAA. This translates into CASTSAE. From start to end, the CDR3 is CASTSAETLYF.

Regarding this clone: Gene names and germline match the mouse. The read falls 4 residues short of the CDR3 end, and the missing part is taken from the germline J gene. This chain joins TRBV14 and TRBJ2-2, with a possible D match to TRBD1 (6 bases). From germline, CDR1 is SGHDT and CDR2 FRDEAV. V was shortened by 2 bases and J by 3 bases, with 11 bases between the two germline ends. The CDR3 contains 15 residues. The CDR3 protein is CASSLTGKDTGQLYF. The CDR3 DNA, read in part, is TGTGCCAGCAGTTTAACAGGGAAGGACACCGGG.

The sample holds many counts of this clone. Gene names are the mouse ones. The sequence runs out 4 residues before the end of the CDR3; the remainder is reconstructed from the germline J gene. At the DNA level, this CDR3 is encoded by other sequences in the same sample as well. V gene TRBV17 combines with J gene TRBJ2-7; 7 bases map to TRBD2. This CDR3 region has 13 residues. The germline gives CDR1 MNHDT, CDR2 YYDKIL. The CDR3 spells CASSRVGGDEQYF. The part of the CDR3 DNA that was read is TGTGCTAGCAGTAGAGTGGGGGGAGAT. Complete variable domain (other parts from reference TRBV17 and TRBJ2-7): DTTVKQNPRYKLARVGKPVNLICSQTMNHDTMYWYQKKPNQAPKLLLFYYDKILNREADTFEKFQSSRPNNSFCSLYIGSAGLEYSAMYLCASSRVGGDEQYFGPGTRLTVL.

This clone has a handful of counts. Here the gene names and germline are mouse. Read coverage stops 4 residues before the CDR3 terminus; the germline J gene supplies the remainder. The V gene is TRBV13-3, the J gene TRBJ2-1, with TRBD2 matching 10 bases. Germline V CDR1 and CDR2: NNHDY, SYVADS. Germline trimming cut 5 bases from V and 3 bases from J; bases unmatched to any gene: 2. The CDR3 runs 14 residues. This chain's CDR3 is CASRNWGGYAEQFF. The sequenced CDR3 bases are TGTGCCAGCAGAAACTGGGGGGGCTATGCT.

This clone was counted a few times. Each gene name is a mouse one. From the germline J gene comes the end of the CDR3, since the read stops 3 residues before it. This chain connects TRBV13-1 to TRBJ1-6; 8 nucleotides match TRBD1. TRBJ1-6 falls under the ORF class, with uncertain function. The CDR3 has 15 amino acids. Per germline, CDR1 NSHNY and CDR2 SYGAGN. Germline trimming cut 2 bases from V and 7 bases from J; bases unmatched to any gene: 5. CDR3 bases read: TGTGCCAGCAGTGAACACAGGGGGAGGAATTCGCCC. Translated, it gives CASSEHRGRNSP. The full CDR3 is CASSEHRGRNSPLYF.

As regards this clone: Gene names denote mouse genes. The sequenced fragment ends 4 residues before the CDR3 boundary, so the rest is inferred from the germline J gene. The chain carries TRBV5 and TRBJ2-5, with a possible D match to TRBD2 (7 bases). Germline lookup yields CDR1 LGHNA and CDR2 YNLKQL (reference sequence). V lost 4 bases and J lost 2, with 13 bases in between. CDR3 length: 15 amino acids. The CDR3 sequence: CASSRRGAPQDTQYF. The DNA read from the CDR3 is TGTGCCAGCAGCCGACGGGGGGCGCCCCAAGAC.

This clone was found a few times. Germline and genes: mouse. The DNA ends 4 residues before the CDR3 does, and the rest of the CDR3 is filled in from the germline J gene. This chain links TRBV13-1 with TRBJ2-5; D might be TRBD2 (6 bases). From germline, CDR1 is NSHNY and CDR2 SYGAGN. Trimming removed 1 base from V and 0 bases from J, with 12 bases in between. CDR3 length equals 16 residues. CDR3 loop: CASSDLGGNNQDTQYF. The sequenced CDR3 bases are TGTGCCAGCAGTGATCTTGGGGGAAATAACCAAGAC.

Comments on this clone: Mouse germline and gene names are used. The CDR3 extends 4 residues past the end of the read, so its final part is completed from the germline J gene. This CDR3 is also generated by other DNA sequences in the sample. The chain couples TRBV19 to TRBJ2-1; TRBD2 agrees at 7 bases. The CDR3 covers 13 residues. V gave up 1 base and J gave up 5 bases; unmatched junction bases: 0. Per the germline V gene, CDR1 is FNHDT and CDR2 is SITEND (reference sequence). The sequenced part of the CDR3 DNA is TGTGCCAGCAGTATACTGGGGGATGCT. This codes for CASSILGDA. The entire CDR3 protein is CASSILGDAEQFF.

This clone turned up a few times. Mouse gene names and germline throughout. Read data end 4 residues before the CDR3 end; the end is taken from the germline J gene. This chain uses TRBV5 with TRBJ2-5; 9 positions agree with TRBD2. CDR1 is LGHNA, CDR2 YNLKQL, per germline (reference sequence). The CDR3 consists of 14 residues. Trimming removed 6 bases from V and 1 base from J; junction bases left unmatched: 2. The CDR3 bases that were read are TGTGCCAGCAGGCCTGGGGGGGACCAAGAC. This codes for CASRPGGDQD. The whole CDR3 is CASRPGGDQDTQYF.

This clone was seen at least ten times. Gene names follow the mouse nomenclature. The read terminates 4 residues before the CDR3 end, so the remaining end is supplied by the germline J gene. At the DNA level, this CDR3 is encoded by other sequences in the same sample as well. V is TRBV4 and J is TRBJ2-2; 7 nucleotides agree with TRBD1. The CDR3 covers 14 residues. CDR1 and CDR2 (germline): LGHDT, YNNKQL (reference sequence). The V gene end was trimmed by 4 bases and the J gene end by 2 bases; junction bases not matched to a gene: 1. The CDR3 loop reads CASSLQGNTGQLYF. The CDR3 bases that were read are TGTGCCAGCAGCTTACAGGGGAACACCGGG.

In its sample, this clone was seen many times. Mouse gene names apply. The sequenced fragment ends 4 residues before the CDR3 boundary, so the rest is inferred from the germline J gene. The rearrangement uses TRBV13-3 and TRBJ2-1; 7 bases match TRBD2. This CDR3 is 13 amino acids long. Germline CDR1 and CDR2: NNHDY and SYVADS. The J segment lost 3 bases and the V segment lost 5 bases, leaving 2 bases of the junction unmatched. The CDR3 protein is CASSWGIYAEQFF. CDR3 DNA (partial): TGTGCCAGCAGCTGGGGGATCTATGCT.